This T cell receptor beta chain came from a study of blood T cell repertoires in COVID-19. In the study overall: From the United States, Italy and Spain came samples of acute and convalescent COVID-19. PBMCs, B-cell-depleted T cells, or T cells were the source of the cDNA or gDNA that made up the material.

Followed longitudinally, the Seattle patients had been enrolled during active infection. The CDR3 loop spans 17 amino acids. V gave up 5 bases and J gave up 0 bases, with 19 bases separating them. Germline V gene data show CDR1 as LNHDA and CDR2 as SQIVND (reference sequence). This clone was seen a few times. Method: immunoSEQ multiplex PCR; TCRdb's copy keeps in-frame clones and lacks some. Of under 200,000 clones in the sample, more than 75% were seen once. The rearrangement uses TRBV19 and TRBJ1-2; tentatively, D is TRBD1 (5 bases). Sequenced input: peripheral blood. The origin of this receptor is a woman at least 80 years old with COVID-19, enrolled during active disease. Written as DNA, the CDR3 is TGTGCCAGTAGTCCACTATTTCGACAGCCTCCTAACTATGGCTACACCTTC. Protein sequence: CASSPLFRQPPNYGYTF. The full variable domain, completed using reference TRBV19 and TRBJ1-2, is DGGITQSPKYLFRKEGQNVTLSCEQNLNHDAMYWYRQDPGQGLRLIYYSQIVNDFQKGDIAEGYSVSREKKESFPLTVTSAQKNPTAFYLCASSPLFRQPPNYGYTFGSGTRLTVV.